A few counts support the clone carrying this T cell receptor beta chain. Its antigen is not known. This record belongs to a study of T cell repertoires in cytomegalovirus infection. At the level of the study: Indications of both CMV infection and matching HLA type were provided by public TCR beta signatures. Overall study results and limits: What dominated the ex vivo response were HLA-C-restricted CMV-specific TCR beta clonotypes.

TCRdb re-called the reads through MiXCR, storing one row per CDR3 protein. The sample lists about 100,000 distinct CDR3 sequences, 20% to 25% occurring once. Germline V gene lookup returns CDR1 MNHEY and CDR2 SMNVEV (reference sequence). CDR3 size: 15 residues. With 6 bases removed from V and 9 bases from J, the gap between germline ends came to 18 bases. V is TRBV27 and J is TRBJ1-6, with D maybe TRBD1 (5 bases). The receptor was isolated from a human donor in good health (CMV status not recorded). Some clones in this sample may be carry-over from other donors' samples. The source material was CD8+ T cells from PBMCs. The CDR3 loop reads CASSHQGEGSSPLHF. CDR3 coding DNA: TGTGCCAGCAGCCACCAGGGTGAGGGTAGTTCACCCCTCCACTTT.